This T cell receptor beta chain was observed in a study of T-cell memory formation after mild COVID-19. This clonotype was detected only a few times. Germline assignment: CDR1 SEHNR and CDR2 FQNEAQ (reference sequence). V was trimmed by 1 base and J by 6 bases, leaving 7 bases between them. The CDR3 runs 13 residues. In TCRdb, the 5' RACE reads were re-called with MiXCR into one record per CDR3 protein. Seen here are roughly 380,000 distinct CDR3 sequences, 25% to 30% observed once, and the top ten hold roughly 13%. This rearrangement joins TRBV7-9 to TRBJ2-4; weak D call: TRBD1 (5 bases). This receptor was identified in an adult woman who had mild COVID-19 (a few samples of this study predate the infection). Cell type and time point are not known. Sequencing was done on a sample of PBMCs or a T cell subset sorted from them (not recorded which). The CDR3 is CASSLVDRNIQYF. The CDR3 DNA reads TGTGCCAGCAGCTTAGTTGACAGAAACATTCAGTACTTC.